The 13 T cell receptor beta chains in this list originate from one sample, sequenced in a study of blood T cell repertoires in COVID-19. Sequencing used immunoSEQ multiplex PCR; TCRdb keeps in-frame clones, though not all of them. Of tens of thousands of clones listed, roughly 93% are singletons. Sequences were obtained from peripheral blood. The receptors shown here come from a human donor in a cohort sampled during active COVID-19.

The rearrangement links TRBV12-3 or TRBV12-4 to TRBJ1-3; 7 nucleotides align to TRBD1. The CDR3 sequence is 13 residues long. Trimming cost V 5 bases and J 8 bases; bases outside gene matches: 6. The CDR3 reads CASSLRQGYTIYF. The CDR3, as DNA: TGTGCCAGCAGTCTAAGACAGGGTTACACCATATATTTT.

CDR3 protein: CASSPHRDRGTDTQYF. The CDR3 nucleotides are TGTGCCAGCAGCCCTCACCGGGACAGGGGAACAGATACGCAGTATTTT. The chain has TRBV7-8 and TRBJ2-3; TRBD1 matches at 10 bases. Trimming at V came to 5 bases and at J to 3 bases, leaving 8 bases not matched to a gene. The germline V gene has CDR1 SGHVS and CDR2 FQNEAQ. The CDR3 length is 16 residues.

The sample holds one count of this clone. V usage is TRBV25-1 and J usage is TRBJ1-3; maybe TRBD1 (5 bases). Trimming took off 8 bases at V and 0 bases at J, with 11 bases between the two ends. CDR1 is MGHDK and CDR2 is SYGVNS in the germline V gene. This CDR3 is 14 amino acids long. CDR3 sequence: CASGGGSSGNTIYF. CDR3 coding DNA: TGTGCCAGCGGGGGGGGGAGCTCTGGAAACACCATATATTTT.

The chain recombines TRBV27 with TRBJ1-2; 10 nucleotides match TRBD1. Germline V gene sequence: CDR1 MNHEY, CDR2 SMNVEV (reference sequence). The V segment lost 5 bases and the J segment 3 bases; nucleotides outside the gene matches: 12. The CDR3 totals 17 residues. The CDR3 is CASSPGTGVALDYGYTF. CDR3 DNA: TGTGCCAGCAGTCCCGGGACAGGGGTCGCCCTGGACTATGGCTACACCTTC.

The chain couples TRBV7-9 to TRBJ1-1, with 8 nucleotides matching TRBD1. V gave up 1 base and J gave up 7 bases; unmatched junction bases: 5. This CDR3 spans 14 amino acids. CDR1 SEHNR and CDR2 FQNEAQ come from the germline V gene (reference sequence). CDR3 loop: CASSLGTGTSEAFF. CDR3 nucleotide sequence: TGTGCCAGCAGCTTAGGGACAGGGACAAGTGAAGCTTTCTTT.

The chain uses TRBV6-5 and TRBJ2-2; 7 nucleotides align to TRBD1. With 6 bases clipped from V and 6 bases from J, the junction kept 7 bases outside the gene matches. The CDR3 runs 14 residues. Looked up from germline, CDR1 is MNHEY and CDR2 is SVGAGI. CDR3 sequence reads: CASSMEQGAGELFF. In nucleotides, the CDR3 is TGTGCCAGCAGCATGGAGCAGGGGGCCGGGGAGCTGTTTTTT.

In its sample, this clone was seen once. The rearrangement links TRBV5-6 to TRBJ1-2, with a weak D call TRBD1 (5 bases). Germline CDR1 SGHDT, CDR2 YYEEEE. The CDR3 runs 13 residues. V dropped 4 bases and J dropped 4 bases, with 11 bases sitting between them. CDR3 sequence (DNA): TGTGCCAGCAGCGACGACAGCCTCTATGGCTACACCTTC. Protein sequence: CASSDDSLYGYTF.

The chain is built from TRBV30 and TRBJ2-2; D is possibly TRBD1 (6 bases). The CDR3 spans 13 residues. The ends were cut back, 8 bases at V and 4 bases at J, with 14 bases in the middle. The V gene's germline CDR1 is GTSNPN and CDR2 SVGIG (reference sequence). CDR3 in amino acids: CAGQGIRTGELFF. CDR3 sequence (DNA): TGTGCCGGTCAGGGGATTCGCACCGGGGAGCTGTTTTTT.

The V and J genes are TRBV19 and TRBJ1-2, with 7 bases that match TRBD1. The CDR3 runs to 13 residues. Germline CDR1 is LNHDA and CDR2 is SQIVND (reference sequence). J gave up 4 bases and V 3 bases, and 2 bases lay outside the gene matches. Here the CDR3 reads CASSIEGAYGYTF. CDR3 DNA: TGTGCCAGTAGTATTGAGGGGGCCTATGGCTACACCTTC.

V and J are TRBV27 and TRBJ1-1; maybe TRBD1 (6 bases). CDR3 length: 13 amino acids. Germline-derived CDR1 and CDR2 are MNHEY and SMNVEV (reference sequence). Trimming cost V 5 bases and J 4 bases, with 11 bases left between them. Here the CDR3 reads CASSHQGFTEAFF. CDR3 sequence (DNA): TGTGCCAGCAGTCACCAGGGGTTCACTGAAGCTTTCTTT.

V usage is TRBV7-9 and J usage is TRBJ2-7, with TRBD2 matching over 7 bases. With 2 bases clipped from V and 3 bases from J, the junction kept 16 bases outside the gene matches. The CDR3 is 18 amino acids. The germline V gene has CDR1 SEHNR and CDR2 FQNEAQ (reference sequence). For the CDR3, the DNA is TGTGCCAGCAGCTTACCAGCGGGGTCAGGGAAATCGGACTACGAGCAGTACTTC. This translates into CASSLPAGSGKSDYEQYF.

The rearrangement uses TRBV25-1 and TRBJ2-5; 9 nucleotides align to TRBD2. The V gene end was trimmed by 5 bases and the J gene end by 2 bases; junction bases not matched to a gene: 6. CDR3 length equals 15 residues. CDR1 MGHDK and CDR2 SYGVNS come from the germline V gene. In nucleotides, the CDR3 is TGTGCCAGCAGTCGGAGCGGGGGGTTACAAGAGACCCAGTACTTC. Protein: CASSRSGGLQETQYF.

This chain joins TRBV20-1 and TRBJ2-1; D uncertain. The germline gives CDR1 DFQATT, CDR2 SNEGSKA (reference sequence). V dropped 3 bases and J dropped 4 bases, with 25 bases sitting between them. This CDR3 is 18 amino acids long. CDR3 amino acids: CSASSPGWSYAEYNEQFF. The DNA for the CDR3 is TGCAGTGCTAGTAGTCCTGGGTGGTCATATGCGGAATACAATGAGCAGTTCTTC.